Presented here are 2 T cell receptor beta chains from one specimen sequenced in a study of shared clonotypes between healthy human individuals. Clones were read by immunoSEQ multiplex PCR, and TCRdb kept only the in-frame ones, dropping some. This table holds around 300,000 clones, roughly 84% found once. Sequenced: memory CD8+ T cells sorted from blood. Subset reported: CD45RO+ cells pooled with CCR7-negative TemRA cells. Source of these receptors: a man aged 18 to 30 in good health.

The chain recombines TRBV27 with TRBJ2-7; D unclear. Germline CDR1 is MNHEY and CDR2 is SMNVEV (reference sequence). Trimming removed 2 bases from V and 3 bases from J, with 11 bases in between. The CDR3 is 14 residues long. CDR3 in DNA: TGTGCCAGCAGTTTAACGGCAAAGGTCTACGAGCAGTACTTC. Its protein is CASSLTAKVYEQYF.

The J gene is TRBJ2-7, the V gene TRBV15; 7 nucleotides align to TRBD1. J was trimmed by 1 base and V by 0 bases; bases with no gene match: 3. Germline V gene data show CDR1 as LNHNV and CDR2 as YYDKDF (reference sequence). This CDR3 has 15 amino acids. The CDR3 region is CATSREPQGSYEQYF. CDR3 bases: TGTGCCACCAGCAGAGAACCACAGGGGTCCTACGAGCAGTACTTC.